This TCR beta chain comes out of a study of T cells in Graves' hyperthyroidism and ophthalmopathy. CDR3 length: 13 amino acids. The V gene end was trimmed by 8 bases and the J gene end by 6 bases; junction bases not matched to a gene: 10. Newly diagnosed hyperthyroidism patients aged 18 to 65 years had disease lasting under 2 months. Not enrolled were patients with uncontrolled infection, other autoimmune disease, pregnancy or lactation. Diagnosis rested on symptoms, serum thyroxine and TRAb, thyroid ultrasound, and orbital computed tomography. The study's findings and limits: Through a model of 13 V-J features, ophthalmopathy was separated from stable hyperthyroidism.

About this clonotype: What it binds is not known.

Amplified TCR beta CDR3 regions derived from RNA transcripts. HTBI primers were used for first-round RT-PCR of the TCR CDR3. TCRdb passed the multiplex PCR reads through MiXCR, listing each CDR3 protein once. Of around 540,000 distinct CDR3 sequences in the sample, 40% to 55% were seen once. The chain recombines TRBV12-3 or TRBV12-4 with TRBJ2-7; 7 bases match TRBD1. Material: peripheral blood or thyroid tissue (not recorded which). The TCR originated in a woman under 30 with Graves' hyperthyroidism. CDR3 nucleotide sequence: TGTGCCAGCTCCCGGGACAGTACCTGCGAGCAGTACTTC. Its protein product is CASSRDSTCEQYF.